Here is one T cell receptor beta chain with its context. Clones were read by immunoSEQ multiplex PCR, and TCRdb kept only the in-frame ones, dropping some. The sample contains approximately 70,000 clones, 84% of which appear only once. This sample was taken from a study of control samples from healthy donors and cancer patients. Trimming left V 4 bases short and J 3 bases short, with 3 bases between. Germline lookup yields CDR1 LGHDT and CDR2 YNNKEL (reference sequence). This CDR3 has 12 amino acids. Sequenced sample: blood. The chain uses TRBV3-1 (or the pseudogene TRBV3-2) and TRBJ2-2; D ambiguous. This clonotype was sampled from a man in his forties or fifties in good health. The CDR3 here is CASSRDTGELFF. For the CDR3, the DNA is TGTGCCAGCAGCCGAGACACCGGGGAGCTGTTTTTT.